The clone carrying this T cell receptor beta chain is deemed medium-sized. The V end lost 7 bases, the J end lost 0 bases, and 10 bases lay between the germline ends. The germline V gene encodes CDR1 MNHEY and CDR2 SVGAGI. This CDR3 has 15 residues. TCRdb reprocessed the 5' RACE reads via MiXCR and lists one record per CDR3 protein. The repertoire holds roughly 68,000 distinct CDR3 sequences, with 15% to 20% as singletons. These data belong to a study of HIV-infected patients and healthy controls. Input material: CD4+ T cells from blood. This receptor was identified in a human donor in good health. The chain is built from TRBV6-5 and TRBJ2-6, with no clear D. As DNA, the CDR3 is TGTGCCAGCAAGGGAAGCTACTCTGGGGCCAACGTCCTGACTTTC. Amino acids: CASKGSYSGANVLTF.